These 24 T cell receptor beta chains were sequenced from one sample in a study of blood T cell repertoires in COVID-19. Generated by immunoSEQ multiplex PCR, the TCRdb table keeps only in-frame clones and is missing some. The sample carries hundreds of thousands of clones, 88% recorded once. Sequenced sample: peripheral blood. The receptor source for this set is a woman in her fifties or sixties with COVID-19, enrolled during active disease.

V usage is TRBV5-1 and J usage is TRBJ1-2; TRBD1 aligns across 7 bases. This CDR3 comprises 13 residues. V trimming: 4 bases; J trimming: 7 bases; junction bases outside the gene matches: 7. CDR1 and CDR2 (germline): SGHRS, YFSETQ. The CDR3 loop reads CASSIGTAGGYTF. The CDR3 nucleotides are TGCGCCAGCAGCATCGGGACAGCTGGTGGCTACACCTTC.

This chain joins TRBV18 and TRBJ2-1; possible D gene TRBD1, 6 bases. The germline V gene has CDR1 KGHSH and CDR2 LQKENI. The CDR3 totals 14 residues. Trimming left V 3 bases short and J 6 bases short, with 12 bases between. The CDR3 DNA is TGTGCCAGCTCACCCCAGGGGAATGGCAATGAGCAGTTCTTC. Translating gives CASSPQGNGNEQFF.

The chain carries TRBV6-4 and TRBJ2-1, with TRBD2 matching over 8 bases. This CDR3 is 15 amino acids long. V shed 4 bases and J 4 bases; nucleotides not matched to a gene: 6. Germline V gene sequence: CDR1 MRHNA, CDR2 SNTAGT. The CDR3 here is CASSAEAGGYNEQFF. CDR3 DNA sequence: TGTGCCAGCAGTGCAGAGGCGGGGGGTTACAATGAGCAGTTCTTC.

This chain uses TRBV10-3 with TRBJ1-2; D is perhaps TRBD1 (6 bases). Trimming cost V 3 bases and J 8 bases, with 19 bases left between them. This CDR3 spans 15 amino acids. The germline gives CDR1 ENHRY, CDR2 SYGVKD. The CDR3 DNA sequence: TGTGCCATCAGTGACCTCCCCCGACGGGGGGCCGGCTACACCTTC. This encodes CAISDLPRRGAGYTF.

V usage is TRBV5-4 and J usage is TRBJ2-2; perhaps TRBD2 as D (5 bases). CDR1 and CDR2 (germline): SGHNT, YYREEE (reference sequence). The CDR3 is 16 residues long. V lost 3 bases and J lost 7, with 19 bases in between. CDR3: CASSSLGEGLDGELFF. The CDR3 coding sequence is TGTGCCAGCAGCTCCCTGGGCGAGGGTCTAGACGGGGAGCTGTTTTTT.

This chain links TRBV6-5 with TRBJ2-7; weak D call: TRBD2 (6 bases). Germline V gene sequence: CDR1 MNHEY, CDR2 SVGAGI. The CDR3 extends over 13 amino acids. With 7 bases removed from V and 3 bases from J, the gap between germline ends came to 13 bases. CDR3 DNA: TGTGCCAGCACCGCCACGGAGGGCTACGAGCAGTACTTC. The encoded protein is CASTATEGYEQYF.

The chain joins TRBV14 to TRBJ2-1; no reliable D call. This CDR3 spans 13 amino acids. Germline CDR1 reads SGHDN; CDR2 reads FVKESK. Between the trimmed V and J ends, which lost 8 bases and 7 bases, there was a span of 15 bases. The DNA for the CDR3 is TGTGCCAGCTCCCGGGTACTACAAAATGAGCAGTTCTTC. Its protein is CASSRVLQNEQFF.

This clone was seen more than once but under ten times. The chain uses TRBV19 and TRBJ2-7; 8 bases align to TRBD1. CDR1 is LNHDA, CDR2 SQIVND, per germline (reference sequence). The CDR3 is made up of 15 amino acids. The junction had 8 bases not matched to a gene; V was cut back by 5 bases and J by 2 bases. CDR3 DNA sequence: TGTGCCAGTAGTTTGAGGGCAGGGGGCCCCTACGAGCAGTACTTC. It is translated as CASSLRAGGPYEQYF. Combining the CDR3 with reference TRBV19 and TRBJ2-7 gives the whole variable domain DGGITQSPKYLFRKEGQNVTLSCEQNLNHDAMYWYRQDPGQGLRLIYYSQIVNDFQKGDIAEGYSVSREKKESFPLTVTSAQKNPTAFYLCASSLRAGGPYEQYFGPGTRLTVT.

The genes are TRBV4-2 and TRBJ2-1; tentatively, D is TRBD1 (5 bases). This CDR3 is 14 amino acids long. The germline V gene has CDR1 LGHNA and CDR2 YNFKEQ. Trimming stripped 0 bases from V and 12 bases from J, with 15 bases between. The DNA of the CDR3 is TGTGCCAGCAGCCAAGAAACAGGTCAAAAGGCGCAGTTCTTC. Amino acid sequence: CASSQETGQKAQFF.

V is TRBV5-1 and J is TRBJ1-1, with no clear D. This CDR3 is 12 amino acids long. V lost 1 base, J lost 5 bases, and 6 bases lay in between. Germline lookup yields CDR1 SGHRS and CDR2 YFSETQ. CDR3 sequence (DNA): TGCGCCAGCAGCTTGTCGGGGACTGAAGCTTTCTTT. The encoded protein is CASSLSGTEAFF.

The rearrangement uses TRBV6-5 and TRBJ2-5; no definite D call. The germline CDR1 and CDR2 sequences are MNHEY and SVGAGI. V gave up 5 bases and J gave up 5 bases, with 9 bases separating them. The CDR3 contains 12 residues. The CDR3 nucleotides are TGTGCCAGCAGTCAGTTGTCCGAGACCCAGTACTTC. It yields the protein CASSQLSETQYF.

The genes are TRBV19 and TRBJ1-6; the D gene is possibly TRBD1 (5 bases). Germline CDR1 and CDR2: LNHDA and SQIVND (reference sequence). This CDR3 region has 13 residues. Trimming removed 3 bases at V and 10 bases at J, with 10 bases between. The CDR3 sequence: CASSIGATSPLHF. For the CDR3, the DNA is TGTGCCAGTAGTATTGGGGCAACCTCACCCCTCCACTTT.

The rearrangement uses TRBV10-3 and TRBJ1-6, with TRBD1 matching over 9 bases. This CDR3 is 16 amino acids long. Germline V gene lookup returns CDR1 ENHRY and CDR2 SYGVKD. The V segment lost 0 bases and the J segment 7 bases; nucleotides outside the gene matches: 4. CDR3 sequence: CAISESGQGPNSPLHF. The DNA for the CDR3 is TGTGCCATCAGTGAGTCGGGACAGGGCCCCAATTCACCCCTCCACTTT.

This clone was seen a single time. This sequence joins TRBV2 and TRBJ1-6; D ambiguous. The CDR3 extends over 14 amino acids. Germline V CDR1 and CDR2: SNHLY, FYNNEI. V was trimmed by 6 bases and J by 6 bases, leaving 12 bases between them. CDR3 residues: CASRAGRINSPLHF. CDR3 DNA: TGTGCCAGCAGGGCAGGCCGCATTAATTCACCCCTCCACTTT.

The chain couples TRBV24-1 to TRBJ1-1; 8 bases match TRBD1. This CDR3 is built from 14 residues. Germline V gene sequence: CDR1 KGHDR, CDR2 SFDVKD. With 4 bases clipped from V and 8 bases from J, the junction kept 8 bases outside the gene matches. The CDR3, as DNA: TGTGCCACCAGTGAGACCGGGACAGGTAAAGAAGCTTTCTTT. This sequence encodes CATSETGTGKEAFF.

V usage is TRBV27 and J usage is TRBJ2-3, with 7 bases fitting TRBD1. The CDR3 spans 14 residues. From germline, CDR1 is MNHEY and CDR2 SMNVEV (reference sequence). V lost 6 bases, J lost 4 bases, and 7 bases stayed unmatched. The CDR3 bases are TGTGCCAGCAGCACACAGGGGAATCCAGATACGCAGTATTTT. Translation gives CASSTQGNPDTQYF.

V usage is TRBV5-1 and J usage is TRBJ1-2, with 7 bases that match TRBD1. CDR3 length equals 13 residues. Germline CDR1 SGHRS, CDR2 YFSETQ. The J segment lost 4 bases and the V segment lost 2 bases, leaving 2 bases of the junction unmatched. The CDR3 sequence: CASSLRDSYGYTF. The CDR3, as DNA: TGCGCCAGCAGCTTACGGGACAGCTATGGCTACACCTTC. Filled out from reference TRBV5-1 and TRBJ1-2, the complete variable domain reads KAGVTQTPRYLIKTRGQQVTLSCSPISGHRSVSWYQQTPGQGLQFLFEYFSETQRNKGNFPGRFSGRQFSNSRSEMNVSTLELGDSALYLCASSLRDSYGYTFGSGTRLTVV.

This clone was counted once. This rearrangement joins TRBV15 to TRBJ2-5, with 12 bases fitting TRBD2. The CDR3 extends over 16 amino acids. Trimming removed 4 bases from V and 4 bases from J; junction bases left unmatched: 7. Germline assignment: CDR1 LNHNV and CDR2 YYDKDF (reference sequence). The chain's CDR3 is CATSTLTSGGTETQYF. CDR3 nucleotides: TGTGCCACCAGCACCCTGACTAGCGGGGGCACAGAGACCCAGTACTTC.

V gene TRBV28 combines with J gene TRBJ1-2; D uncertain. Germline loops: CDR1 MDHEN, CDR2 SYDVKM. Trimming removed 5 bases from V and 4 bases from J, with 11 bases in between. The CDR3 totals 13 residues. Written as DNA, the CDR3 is TGTGCCAGCAGTCCCTTCTACGGCTATGGCTACACCTTC. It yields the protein CASSPFYGYGYTF.

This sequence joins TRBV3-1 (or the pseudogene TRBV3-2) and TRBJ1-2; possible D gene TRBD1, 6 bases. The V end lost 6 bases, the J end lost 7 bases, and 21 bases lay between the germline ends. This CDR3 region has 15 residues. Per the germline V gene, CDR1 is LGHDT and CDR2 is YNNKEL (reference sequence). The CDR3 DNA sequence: TGTGCCAGCAGTCCTACGTCGGGGGGCACTGGTGGCTACACCTTC. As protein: CASSPTSGGTGGYTF.

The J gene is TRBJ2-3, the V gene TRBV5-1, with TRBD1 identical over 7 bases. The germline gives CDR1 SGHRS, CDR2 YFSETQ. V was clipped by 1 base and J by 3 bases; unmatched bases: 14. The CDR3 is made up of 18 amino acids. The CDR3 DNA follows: TGCGCCAGCAGCTTGTATACTGCAGGGGGAATATGGACAGATACGCAGTATTTT. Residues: CASSLYTAGGIWTDTQYF.

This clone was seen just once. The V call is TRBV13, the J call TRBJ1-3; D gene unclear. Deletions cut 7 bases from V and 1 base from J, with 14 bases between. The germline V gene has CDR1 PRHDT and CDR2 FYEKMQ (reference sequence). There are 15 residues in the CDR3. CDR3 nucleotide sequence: TGTGCCAGCACCTCGGGCGGAGGATCTGGAAACACCATATATTTT. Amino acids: CASTSGGGSGNTIYF.

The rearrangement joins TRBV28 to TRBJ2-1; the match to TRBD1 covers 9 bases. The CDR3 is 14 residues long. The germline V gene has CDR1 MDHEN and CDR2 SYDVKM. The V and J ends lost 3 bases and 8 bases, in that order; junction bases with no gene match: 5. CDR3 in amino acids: CASSFPGQGYEQFF. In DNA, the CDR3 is TGTGCCAGCAGTTTCCCAGGACAGGGGTATGAGCAGTTCTTC.

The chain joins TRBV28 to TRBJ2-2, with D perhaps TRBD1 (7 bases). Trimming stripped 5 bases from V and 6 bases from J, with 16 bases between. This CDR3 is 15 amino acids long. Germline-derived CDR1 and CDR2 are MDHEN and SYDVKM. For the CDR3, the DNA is TGTGCCAGCAGTCCCCGGAGGGGGCTGTCCGGGGAGCTGTTTTTT. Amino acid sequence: CASSPRRGLSGELFF. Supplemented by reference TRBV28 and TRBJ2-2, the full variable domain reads DVKVTQSSRYLVKRTGEKVFLECVQDMDHENMFWYRQDPGLGLRLIYFSYDVKMKEKGDIPEGYSVSREKKERFSLILESASTNQTSMYLCASSPRRGLSGELFFGEGSRLTVL.